The clone carrying this T cell receptor (beta chain) was observed many times. A process of 5'RACE template switching, which added a universal primer site and UMIs, was used to make TCR cDNA. TCRdb independently ran MiXCR on the 5' RACE reads; one entry per CDR3 protein. Here the sample spans 50,000 to 65,000 distinct CDR3 sequences, less than 8.5% being singletons. Trimming pared 2 bases from V and 1 base from J, leaving 7 bases between. The CDR3 runs to 14 residues. Germline loops: CDR1 MNHEY, CDR2 SMNVEV (reference sequence). This sample is part of a study of T cells after yellow fever vaccination. This TCR came from a man between 18 and 29 years old who received the YFV17D yellow fever vaccine. This sequence joins TRBV27 and TRBJ2-3; D perhaps matches TRBD2 (5 bases). The starting material was CD8+ T cells not binding an NS4B(214-222) dextramer, sorted from PBMCs, obtained roughly 46 days after the first yellow fever vaccination. CDR3 bases: TGTGCCAGCAGTTTACAAGCGGGCACAGATACGCAGTATTTT. This translates into CASSLQAGTDTQYF.